The sequence of this T cell receptor (beta chain) was determined in a study of T-cell reconstitution after alpha-beta-depleted transplantation in children. A TCRbeta library incorporating unique molecular identifiers was prepared. A single record per CDR3 protein comes from TCRdb applying MiXCR to the PCR reads. The table lists 640,000 or so distinct CDR3 sequences, 16% of them singletons. This clonotype was found many times. The TCR sequence derives from a human donor who donated a stem cell graft to a child with acute myeloid leukemia. The sequencing used PBMCs from the stem cell graft donor, collected from the stem cell graft.

DNA of the CDR3: TGCAGTGCTGCCCGGGGGCCACCAAGGACAGATACGCAGTATTTT. Encoded protein: CSAARGPPRTDTQYF. The chain is built from TRBV20-1 and TRBJ2-3, with D perhaps being TRBD1 or TRBD2 (6 bases each). V lost 5 bases, J lost 3 bases, and 18 bases lay in between. Germline loops: CDR1 DFQATT, CDR2 SNEGSKA (reference sequence). The length of the CDR3 is 15 residues.